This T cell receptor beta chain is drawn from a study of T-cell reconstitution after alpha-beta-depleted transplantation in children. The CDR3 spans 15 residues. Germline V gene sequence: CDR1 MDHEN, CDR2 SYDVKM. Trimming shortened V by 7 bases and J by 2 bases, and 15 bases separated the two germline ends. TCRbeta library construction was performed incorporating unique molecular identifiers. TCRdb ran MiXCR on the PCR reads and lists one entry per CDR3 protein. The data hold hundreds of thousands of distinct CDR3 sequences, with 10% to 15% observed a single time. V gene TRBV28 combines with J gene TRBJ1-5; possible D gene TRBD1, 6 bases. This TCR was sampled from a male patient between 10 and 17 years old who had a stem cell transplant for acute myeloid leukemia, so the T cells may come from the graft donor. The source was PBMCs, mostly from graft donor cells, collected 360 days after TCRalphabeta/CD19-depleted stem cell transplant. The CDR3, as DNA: TGTGCCAGCATCTCGAGGGGGGCAGGCAATCAGCCCCAGCATTTT. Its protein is CASISRGAGNQPQHF.